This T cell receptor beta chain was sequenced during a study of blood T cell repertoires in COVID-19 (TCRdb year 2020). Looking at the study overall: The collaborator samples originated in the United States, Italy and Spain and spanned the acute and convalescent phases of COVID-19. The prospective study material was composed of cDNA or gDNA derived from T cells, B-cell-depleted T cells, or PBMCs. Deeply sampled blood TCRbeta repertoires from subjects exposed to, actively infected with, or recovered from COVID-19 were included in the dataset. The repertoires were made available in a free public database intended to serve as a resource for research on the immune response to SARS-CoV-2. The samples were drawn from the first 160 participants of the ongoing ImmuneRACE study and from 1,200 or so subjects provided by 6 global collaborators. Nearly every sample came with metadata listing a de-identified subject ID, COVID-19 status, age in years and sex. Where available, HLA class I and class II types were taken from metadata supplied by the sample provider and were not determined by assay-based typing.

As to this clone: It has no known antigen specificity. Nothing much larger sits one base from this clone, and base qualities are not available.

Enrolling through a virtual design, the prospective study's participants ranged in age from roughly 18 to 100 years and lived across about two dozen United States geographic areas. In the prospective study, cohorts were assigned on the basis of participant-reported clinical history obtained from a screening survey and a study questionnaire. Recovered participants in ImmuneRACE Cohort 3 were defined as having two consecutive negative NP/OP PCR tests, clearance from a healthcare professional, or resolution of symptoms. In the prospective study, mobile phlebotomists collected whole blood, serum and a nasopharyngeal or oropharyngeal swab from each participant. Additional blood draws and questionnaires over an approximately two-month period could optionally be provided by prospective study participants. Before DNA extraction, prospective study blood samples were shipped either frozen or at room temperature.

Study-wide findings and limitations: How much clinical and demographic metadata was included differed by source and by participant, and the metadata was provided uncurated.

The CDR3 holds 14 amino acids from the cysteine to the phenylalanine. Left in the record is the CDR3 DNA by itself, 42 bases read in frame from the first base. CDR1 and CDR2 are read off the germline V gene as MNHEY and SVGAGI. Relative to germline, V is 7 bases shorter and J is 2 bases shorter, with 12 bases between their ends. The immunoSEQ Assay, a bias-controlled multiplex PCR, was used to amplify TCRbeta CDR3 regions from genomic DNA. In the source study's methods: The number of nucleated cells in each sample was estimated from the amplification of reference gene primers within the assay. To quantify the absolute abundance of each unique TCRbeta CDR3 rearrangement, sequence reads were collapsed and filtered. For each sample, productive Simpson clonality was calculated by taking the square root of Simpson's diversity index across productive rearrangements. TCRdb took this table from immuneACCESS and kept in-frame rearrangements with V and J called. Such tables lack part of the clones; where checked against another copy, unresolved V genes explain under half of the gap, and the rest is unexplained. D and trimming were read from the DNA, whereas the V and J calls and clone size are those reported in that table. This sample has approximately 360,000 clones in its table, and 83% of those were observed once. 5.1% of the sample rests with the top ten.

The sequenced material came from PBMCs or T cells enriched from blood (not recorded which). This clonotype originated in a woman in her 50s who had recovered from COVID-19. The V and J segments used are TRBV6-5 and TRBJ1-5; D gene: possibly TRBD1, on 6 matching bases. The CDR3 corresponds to CASTRRQGNQPQHF. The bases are TGTGCCAGCACTAGACGACAGGGCAATCAGCCCCAGCATTTT.